The clone carrying this T cell receptor (beta chain) has ten or more counts. The data stem from a study of T cells in Graves' hyperthyroidism and ophthalmopathy. What was amplified from RNA transcripts were TCR beta CDR3 regions. Initially, a first-round RT-PCR of the TCR CDR3 employed the HTBI primer set. TCRdb reanalysed the multiplex PCR reads using MiXCR and keeps one entry per CDR3 protein. The sample has around 350,000 distinct CDR3 sequences, 15% to 20% seen once. This CDR3 is 14 amino acids long. The V end lost 5 bases, the J end lost 2 bases, and 13 bases lay between the germline ends. The germline CDR1 and CDR2 sequences are MNHEY and SVGEGT.

Specimen: blood. V is TRBV6-2 or TRBV6-3 and J is TRBJ2-7; TRBD1 is a possible D gene (6 bases). The source is a young woman with Graves' hyperthyroidism. The CDR3 protein is CASSVTGTTYEQYF. DNA of the CDR3: TGTGCCAGCAGTGTGACAGGAACCACCTACGAGCAGTACTTC.